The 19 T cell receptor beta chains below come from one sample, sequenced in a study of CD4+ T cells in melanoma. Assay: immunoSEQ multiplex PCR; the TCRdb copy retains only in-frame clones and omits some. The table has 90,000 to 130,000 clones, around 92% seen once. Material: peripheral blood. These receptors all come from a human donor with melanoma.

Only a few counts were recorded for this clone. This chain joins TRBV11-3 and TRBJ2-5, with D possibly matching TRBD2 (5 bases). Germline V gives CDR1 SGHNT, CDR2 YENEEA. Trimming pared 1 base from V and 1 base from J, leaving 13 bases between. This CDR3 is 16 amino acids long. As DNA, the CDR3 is TGTGCCAGCAGCTTAGGTCTAGCCCCGGGCCAAGAGACCCAGTACTTC. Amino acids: CASSLGLAPGQETQYF.

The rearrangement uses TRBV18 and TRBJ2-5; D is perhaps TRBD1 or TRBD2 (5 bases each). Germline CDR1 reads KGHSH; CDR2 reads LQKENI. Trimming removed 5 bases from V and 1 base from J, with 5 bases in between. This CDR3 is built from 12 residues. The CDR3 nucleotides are TGTGCCAGCTCAGGGGGCCAAGAGACCCAGTACTTC. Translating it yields CASSGGQETQYF.

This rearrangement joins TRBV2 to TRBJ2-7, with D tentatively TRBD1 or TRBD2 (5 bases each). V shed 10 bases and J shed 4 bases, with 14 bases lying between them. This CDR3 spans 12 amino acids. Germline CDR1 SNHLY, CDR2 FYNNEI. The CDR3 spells CAMGTSGYEQYF. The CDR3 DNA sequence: TGTGCCATGGGGACCTCGGGGTACGAGCAGTACTTC. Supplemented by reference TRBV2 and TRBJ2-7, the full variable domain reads EPEVTQTPSHQVTQMGQEVILRCVPISNHLYFYWYRQILGQKVEFLVSFYNNEISEKSEIFDDQFSVERPDGSNFTLKIRSTKLEDSAMYFCAMGTSGYEQYFGPGTRLTVT.

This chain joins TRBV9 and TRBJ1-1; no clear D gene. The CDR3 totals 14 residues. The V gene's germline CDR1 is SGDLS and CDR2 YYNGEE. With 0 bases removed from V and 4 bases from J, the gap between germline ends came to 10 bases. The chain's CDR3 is CASSVAGEGTEAFF. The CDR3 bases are TGTGCCAGCAGCGTAGCCGGGGAAGGCACTGAAGCTTTCTTT.

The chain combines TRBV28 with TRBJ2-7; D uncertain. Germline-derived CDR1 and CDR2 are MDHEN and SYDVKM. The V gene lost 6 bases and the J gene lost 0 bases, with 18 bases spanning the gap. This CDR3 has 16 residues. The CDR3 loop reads CASRAHGRDSSYEQYF. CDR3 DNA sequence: TGTGCCAGCAGGGCGCACGGCAGAGATAGCTCCTACGAGCAGTACTTC.

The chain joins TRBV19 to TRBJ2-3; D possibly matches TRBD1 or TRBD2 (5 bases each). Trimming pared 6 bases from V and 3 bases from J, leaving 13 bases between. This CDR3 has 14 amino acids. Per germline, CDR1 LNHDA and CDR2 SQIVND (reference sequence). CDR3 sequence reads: CASRWGSGTDTQYF. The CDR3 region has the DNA TGTGCCAGTAGGTGGGGGTCTGGTACAGATACGCAGTATTTT. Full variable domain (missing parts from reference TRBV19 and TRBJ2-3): DGGITQSPKYLFRKEGQNVTLSCEQNLNHDAMYWYRQDPGQGLRLIYYSQIVNDFQKGDIAEGYSVSREKKESFPLTVTSAQKNPTAFYLCASRWGSGTDTQYFGPGTRLTVL.

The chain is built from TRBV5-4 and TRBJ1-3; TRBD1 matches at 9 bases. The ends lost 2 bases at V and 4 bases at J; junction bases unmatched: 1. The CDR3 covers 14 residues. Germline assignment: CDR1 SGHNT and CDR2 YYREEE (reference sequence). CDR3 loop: CASSLQGAGNTIYF. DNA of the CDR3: TGTGCCAGCAGCTTACAGGGGGCGGGAAACACCATATATTTT.

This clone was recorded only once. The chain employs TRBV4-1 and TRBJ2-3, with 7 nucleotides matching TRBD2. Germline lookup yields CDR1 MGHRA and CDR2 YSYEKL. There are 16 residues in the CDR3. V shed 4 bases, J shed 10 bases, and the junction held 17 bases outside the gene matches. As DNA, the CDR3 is TGCGCCAGCAGCCCGGGAAGCGGGAAAACGGAGAATGCGCAGTATTTT. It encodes CASSPGSGKTENAQYF.

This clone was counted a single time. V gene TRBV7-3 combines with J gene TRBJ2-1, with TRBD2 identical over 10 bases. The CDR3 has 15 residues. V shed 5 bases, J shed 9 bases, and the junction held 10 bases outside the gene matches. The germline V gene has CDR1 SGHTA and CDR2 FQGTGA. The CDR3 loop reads CASSTRASGRTEQFF. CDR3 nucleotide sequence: TGTGCCAGCAGCACACGGGCTAGCGGGAGAACTGAGCAGTTCTTC.

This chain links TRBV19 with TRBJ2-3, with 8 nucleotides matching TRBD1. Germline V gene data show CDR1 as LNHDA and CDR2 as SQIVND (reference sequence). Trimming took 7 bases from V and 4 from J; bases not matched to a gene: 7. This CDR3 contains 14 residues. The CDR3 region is CASNHDRGPDTQYF. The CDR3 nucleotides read TGTGCCAGTAACCACGACAGGGGTCCAGATACGCAGTATTTT.

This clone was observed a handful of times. The CDR3 reads CASVWDQGTEAFF. CDR3 nucleotide sequence: TGCGCCAGCGTGTGGGACCAGGGCACTGAAGCTTTCTTT. The chain has TRBV5-1 and TRBJ1-1; tentative D call: TRBD1 (5 bases). The length of the CDR3 is 13 residues. The germline V gene has CDR1 SGHRS and CDR2 YFSETQ. V dropped 7 bases and J dropped 4 bases, with 14 bases sitting between them.

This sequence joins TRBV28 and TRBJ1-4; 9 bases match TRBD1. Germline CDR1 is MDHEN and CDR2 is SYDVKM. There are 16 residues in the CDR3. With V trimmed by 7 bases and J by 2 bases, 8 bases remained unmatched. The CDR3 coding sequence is TGTGCCAGCATTCCGATGACAGGGGGGACTAATGAAAAACTGTTTTTT. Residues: CASIPMTGGTNEKLFF.

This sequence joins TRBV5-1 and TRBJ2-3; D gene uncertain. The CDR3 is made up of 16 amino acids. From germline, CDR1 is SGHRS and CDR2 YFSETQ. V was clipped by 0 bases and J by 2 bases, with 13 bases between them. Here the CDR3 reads CASSLAIAADTDTQYF. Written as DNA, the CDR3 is TGCGCCAGCAGCTTGGCGATTGCGGCAGACACAGATACGCAGTATTTT.

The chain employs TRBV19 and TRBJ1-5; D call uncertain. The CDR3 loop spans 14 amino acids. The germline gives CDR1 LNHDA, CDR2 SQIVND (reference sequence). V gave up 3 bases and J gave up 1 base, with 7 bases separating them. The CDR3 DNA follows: TGTGCCAGTAGTATGGGGTTCAGCAATCAGCCCCAGCATTTT. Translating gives CASSMGFSNQPQHF.

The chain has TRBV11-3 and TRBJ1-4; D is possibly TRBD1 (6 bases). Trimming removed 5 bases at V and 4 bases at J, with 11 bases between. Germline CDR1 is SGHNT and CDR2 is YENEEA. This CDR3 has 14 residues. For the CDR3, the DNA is TGTGCCAGCAGCACGGACAGAGGTAATGAAAAACTGTTTTTT. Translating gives CASSTDRGNEKLFF.

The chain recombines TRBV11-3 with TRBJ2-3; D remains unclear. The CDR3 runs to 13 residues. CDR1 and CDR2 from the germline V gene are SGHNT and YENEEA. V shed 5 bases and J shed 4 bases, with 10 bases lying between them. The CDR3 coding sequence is TGTGCCAGCAGCCCCGGACCGTCAGATACGCAGTATTTT. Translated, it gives CASSPGPSDTQYF.

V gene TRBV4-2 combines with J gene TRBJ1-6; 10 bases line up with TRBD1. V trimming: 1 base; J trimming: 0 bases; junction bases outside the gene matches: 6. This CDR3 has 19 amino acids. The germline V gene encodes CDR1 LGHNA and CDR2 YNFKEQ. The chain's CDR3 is CASSQGTGGGSSYNSPLHF. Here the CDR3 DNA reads TGTGCCAGCAGCCAAGGGACAGGGGGTGGAAGCTCCTATAATTCACCCCTCCACTTT.

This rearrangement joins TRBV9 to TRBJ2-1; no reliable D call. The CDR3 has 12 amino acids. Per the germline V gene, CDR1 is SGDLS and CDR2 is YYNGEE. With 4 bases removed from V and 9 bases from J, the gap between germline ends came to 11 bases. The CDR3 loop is CASSSRHSEQFF. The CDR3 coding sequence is TGTGCCAGCAGCAGTCGACACAGTGAGCAGTTCTTC.

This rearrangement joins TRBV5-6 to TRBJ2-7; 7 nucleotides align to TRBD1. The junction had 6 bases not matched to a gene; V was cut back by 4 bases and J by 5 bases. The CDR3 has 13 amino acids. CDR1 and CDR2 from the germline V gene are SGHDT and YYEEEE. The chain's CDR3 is CASSRDSAHEQYF. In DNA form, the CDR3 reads TGTGCCAGCAGCAGGGACAGTGCCCACGAGCAGTACTTC.